Each of the 13 T cell receptor beta chains below was sequenced from the same sample in a study of Ad26.COV2.S vaccination and SARS-CoV-2 variants. Data came from immunoSEQ multiplex PCR; TCRdb stores just in-frame clones and leaves some out. The table has about 350,000 clones, roughly nine tenths seen once; the top ten hold about 3.8%. The specimen comprised peripheral blood, sampled after recovery from COVID-19. Receptors originate from a human donor who had recovered from COVID-19.

The rearrangement links TRBV5-1 to TRBJ1-4; tentatively, D is TRBD1 (6 bases). This CDR3 contains 15 residues. V was clipped by 0 bases and J by 7 bases, with 13 bases between them. The V gene's germline CDR1 is SGHRS and CDR2 YFSETQ. The CDR3 spells CASSLVQGRVEKLFF. Written as DNA, the CDR3 is TGCGCCAGCAGCTTGGTGCAGGGGCGGGTTGAAAAACTGTTTTTT.

The rearrangement joins TRBV7-9 to TRBJ1-3, with a weak D call TRBD1 (6 bases). The V gene's germline CDR1 is SEHNR and CDR2 FQNEAQ (reference sequence). CDR3 size: 16 residues. V lost 0 bases to trimming and J lost 0 bases, with 9 bases between them. The CDR3 nucleotides read TGTGCCAGCAGCTTAGCGGGGGCTCACTCTGGAAACACCATATATTTT. It codes for CASSLAGAHSGNTIYF.

This chain connects TRBV7-8 to TRBJ2-7; D may be TRBD2 (6 bases). CDR3 length equals 13 residues. Per germline, CDR1 SGHVS and CDR2 FQNEAQ. V was clipped by 6 bases and J by 2 bases, with 11 bases between them. CDR3 in DNA: TGTGCCAGCAGTGCGGGGAGAACCTACGAGCAGTACTTC. It specifies CASSAGRTYEQYF.

V is TRBV6-5 and J is TRBJ1-2; D ambiguous. The CDR3 sequence is 15 residues long. CDR1 is MNHEY and CDR2 is SVGAGI in the germline V gene. V lost 2 bases to trimming and J lost 2 bases, with 12 bases between them. CDR3 nucleotides: TGTGCCAGCAGTTACGAACCCAAACCAAACTATGGCTACACCTTC. Its translation: CASSYEPKPNYGYTF.

This clone was detected only a few times. V gene TRBV7-9 combines with J gene TRBJ1-6; the match to TRBD1 covers 9 bases. Germline trimming cut 1 base from V and 7 bases from J; bases unmatched to any gene: 2. The CDR3 contains 15 residues. Germline V lookup: CDR1 SEHNR, CDR2 FQNEAQ (reference sequence). CDR3 region: CASSLGGQGNSPLHF. The DNA of the CDR3 is TGTGCCAGCAGCTTAGGGGGACAGGGAAATTCACCCCTCCACTTT. Drawing the rest from reference TRBV7-9 and TRBJ1-6, the complete variable domain is DTGVSQNPRHKITKRGQNVTFRCDPISEHNRLYWYRQTLGQGPEFLTYFQNEAQLEKSRLLSDRFSAERPKGSFSTLEIQRTEQGDSAMYLCASSLGGQGNSPLHFGNGTRLTVT.

This chain links TRBV7-6 with TRBJ1-1; TRBD1 might be the D (5 bases). CDR3 length equals 15 residues. Trimming stripped 1 base from V and 4 bases from J, with 13 bases between. The germline gives CDR1 SGHVS, CDR2 FNYEAQ. CDR3 sequence reads: CASSLDGRVGTEAFF. The CDR3 nucleotides are TGTGCCAGCAGCTTAGATGGCAGGGTAGGCACTGAAGCTTTCTTT.

The chain uses TRBV10-3 and TRBJ2-2; D gene ambiguous. CDR1 and CDR2 (germline): ENHRY, SYGVKD. This CDR3 has 12 amino acids. Trimming shortened V by 3 bases and J by 3 bases, and 2 bases separated the two germline ends. The CDR3 protein is CAISDHTGELFF. DNA for the CDR3: TGTGCCATCAGTGATCACACCGGGGAGCTGTTTTTT.

The chain combines TRBV4-1 with TRBJ2-7; 8 positions agree with TRBD2. V lost 4 bases, J lost 3 bases, and 8 bases stayed unmatched. This CDR3 comprises 15 residues. Germline assignment: CDR1 MGHRA and CDR2 YSYEKL. As DNA, the CDR3 is TGCGCCAGCAGCCCTATGAGCGGGGGCGACTACGAGCAGTACTTC. Translating it yields CASSPMSGGDYEQYF.

This chain uses TRBV7-2 with TRBJ2-1; 10 positions match TRBD2. After removal of 5 bases from V and 4 bases from J, the junction contained 11 bases not matched to a gene. CDR3 length: 17 amino acids. Germline V CDR1 and CDR2: SGHTA, FQGNSA. DNA of the CDR3: TGTGCCAGCAGCCCAGGGGGTAGCGGGGGGTCGTACAATGAGCAGTTCTTC. Amino acids: CASSPGGSGGSYNEQFF.

V usage is TRBV2 and J usage is TRBJ2-3, with D tentatively TRBD1 (6 bases). The germline V and J ends were trimmed by 2 bases and 4 bases, with 22 bases remaining between them. The V gene's germline CDR1 is SNHLY and CDR2 FYNNEI. CDR3 length: 18 amino acids. The CDR3 region is CASSERGVRGSGADTQYF. CDR3 coding DNA: TGTGCCAGCAGTGAAAGGGGCGTGAGGGGGTCGGGCGCAGATACGCAGTATTTT.

This clone was seen a handful of times. Distinct nucleotide sequences in the sample also encode this CDR3. This chain links TRBV12-3 or TRBV12-4 with TRBJ2-5; D uncertain. This CDR3 contains 11 residues. Between the trimmed V and J ends, which lost 3 bases and 5 bases, there was a span of 4 bases. The CDR3 region is CASSLGETQYF. The CDR3 DNA reads TGTGCCAGCAGTTTGGGGGAGACCCAGTACTTC.

The rearrangement joins TRBV6-5 to TRBJ2-2; D remains unclear. The CDR3 extends over 13 amino acids. Trimming stripped 5 bases from V and 1 base from J, with 5 bases between. Germline CDR1 is MNHEY and CDR2 is SVGAGI. CDR3 coding DNA: TGTGCCAGCAGTAACGGGAACACCGGGGAGCTGTTTTTT. It codes for CASSNGNTGELFF.

The chain employs TRBV10-3 and TRBJ1-2, with 7 bases fitting TRBD1. Germline lookup yields CDR1 ENHRY and CDR2 SYGVKD. The CDR3 sequence is 16 residues long. Unmatched junction bases numbered 13, after V lost 6 bases and J lost 3 bases. The CDR3 protein is CAIRGIQGIEDYGYTF. Here the CDR3 DNA reads TGTGCCATCAGGGGAATACAGGGGATAGAGGACTATGGCTACACCTTC.